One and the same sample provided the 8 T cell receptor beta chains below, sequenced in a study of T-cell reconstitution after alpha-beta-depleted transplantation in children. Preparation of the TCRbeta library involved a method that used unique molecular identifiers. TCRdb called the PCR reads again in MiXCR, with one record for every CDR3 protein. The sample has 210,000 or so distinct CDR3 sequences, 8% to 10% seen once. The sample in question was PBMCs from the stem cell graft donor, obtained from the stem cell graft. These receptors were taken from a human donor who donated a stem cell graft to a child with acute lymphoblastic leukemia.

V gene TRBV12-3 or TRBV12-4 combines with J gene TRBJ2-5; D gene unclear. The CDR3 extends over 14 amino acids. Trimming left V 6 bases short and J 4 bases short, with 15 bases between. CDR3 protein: CASSQVASLETQYF. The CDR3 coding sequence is TGTGCCAGCAGCCAAGTAGCATCGTTAGAGACCCAGTACTTC.

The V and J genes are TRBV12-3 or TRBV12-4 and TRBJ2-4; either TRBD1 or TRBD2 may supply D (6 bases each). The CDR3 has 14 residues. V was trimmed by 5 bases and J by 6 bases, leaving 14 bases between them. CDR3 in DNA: TGTGCCAGCAGTCAAAACAGGGAGGTAAACATTCAGTACTTC. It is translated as CASSQNREVNIQYF.

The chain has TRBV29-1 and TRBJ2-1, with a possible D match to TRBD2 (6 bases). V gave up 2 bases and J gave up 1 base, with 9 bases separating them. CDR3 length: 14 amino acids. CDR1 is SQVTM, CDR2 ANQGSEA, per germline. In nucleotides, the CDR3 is TGCAGCGTTGAAAGCGGGCCATCCTACAATGAGCAGTTCTTC. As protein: CSVESGPSYNEQFF.

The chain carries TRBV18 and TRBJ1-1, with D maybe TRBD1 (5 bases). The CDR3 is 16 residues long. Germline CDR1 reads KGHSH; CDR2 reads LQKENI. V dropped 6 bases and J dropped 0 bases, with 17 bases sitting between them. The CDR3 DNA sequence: TGTGCCAGCTCCCGACATTGGGGCACAATGAACACTGAAGCTTTCTTT. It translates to CASSRHWGTMNTEAFF.

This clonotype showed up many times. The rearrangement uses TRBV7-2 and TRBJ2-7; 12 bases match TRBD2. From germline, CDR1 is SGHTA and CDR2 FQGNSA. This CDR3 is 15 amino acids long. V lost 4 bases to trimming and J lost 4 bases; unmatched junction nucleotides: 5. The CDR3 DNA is TGTGCCAGCAGCTCCTCTAGCGGGGGGGCTTACGAGCAGTACTTC. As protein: CASSSSSGGAYEQYF.

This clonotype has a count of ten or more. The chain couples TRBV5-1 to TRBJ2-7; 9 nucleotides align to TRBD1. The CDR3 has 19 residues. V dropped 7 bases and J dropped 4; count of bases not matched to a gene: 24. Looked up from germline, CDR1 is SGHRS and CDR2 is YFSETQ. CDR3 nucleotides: TGCGCCAGCTCCCCTGGAGGGGCCACAGGGGGCTTAAGGGCTTACGAGCAGTACTTC. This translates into CASSPGGATGGLRAYEQYF.

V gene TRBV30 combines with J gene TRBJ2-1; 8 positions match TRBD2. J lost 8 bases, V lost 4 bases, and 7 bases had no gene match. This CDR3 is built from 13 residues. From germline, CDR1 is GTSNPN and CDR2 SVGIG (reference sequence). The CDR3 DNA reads TGTGCCTGGAACGGGGGGGCAGGCGATGAGCAGTTCTTC. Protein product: CAWNGGAGDEQFF. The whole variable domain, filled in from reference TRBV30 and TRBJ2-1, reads SQTIHQWPATLVQPVGSPLSLECTVEGTSNPNLYWYRQAAGRGLQLLFYSVGIGQISSEVPQNLSASRPQDRQFILSSKKLLLSDSGFYLCAWNGGAGDEQFFGPGTRLTVL.

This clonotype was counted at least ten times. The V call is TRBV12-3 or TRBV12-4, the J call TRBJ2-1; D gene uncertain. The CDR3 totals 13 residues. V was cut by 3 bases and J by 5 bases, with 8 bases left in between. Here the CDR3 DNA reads TGTGCCAGCAGTTTGGGGAATAACAATGAGCAGTTCTTC. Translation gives CASSLGNNNEQFF.